This T cell receptor beta chain was sequenced for a study of beta chain features in type 1 diabetes. General study findings and limits: A moderate, significant TCRB CDR3 shortening appeared in type 1 diabetes across four CD4+ subsets.

Every donor provided one heparinised blood draw, which averaged about 120 mL. V gave up 3 bases and J gave up 8 bases, with 17 bases separating them. This CDR3 has 14 amino acids. Germline V gene data show CDR1 as SGDLS and CDR2 as YYNGEE. As every portion of the isolated RNA was reverse transcribed, the sequencing read expressed TCRB transcripts. Sequencing was performed with immunoSEQ multiplex PCR; in TCRdb, only in-frame clones are kept and a portion is missing. The table lists 200,000 to 250,000 clones, roughly 9.6% of them singletons, with 0.03% to 0.035% in the top ten. This clone was seen a handful of times. The target antigen is unknown.

The rearrangement joins TRBV9 to TRBJ1-1; D possibly corresponds to TRBD1 (5 bases). Sequences were obtained from naive CD4+ T cells from blood. The TCR originated in a woman younger than 30 in good health. The CDR3 protein is CASSALAGLKEAFF. The CDR3 DNA reads as TGTGCCAGCAGCGCTCTCGCAGGGTTAAAAGAAGCTTTCTTT.